This T cell receptor beta chain was sequenced during a study of CD8 T cells in Susac syndrome. The RNA, roughly 0.45 to 1 ug, was put through reverse transcription using random hexamers. The CDR3 of TCR beta was amplified by immunoSEQ multiplex PCR across 54 Vbeta and 13 Jbeta. TCRdb reprocessed the immunoSEQ multiplex PCR reads via MiXCR and lists one record per CDR3 protein. The sample consists of approximately 70,000 distinct CDR3 sequences, approximately 94% of them appearing once. TCR beta sequencing covered blood CD8+ and CD4+ T cells. TEMRA cells were FACS-enriched, and CD8+ and CD4+ T cells were isolated negatively. CDR1 is SEHNR and CDR2 is FQNEAQ in the germline V gene (reference sequence). This CDR3 contains 14 residues. The J segment lost 5 bases and the V segment lost 4 bases, leaving 5 bases of the junction unmatched.

This receptor was identified in a human donor with multiple sclerosis. The sequenced sample consisted of CD8+ T cells from PBMCs. The V and J genes are TRBV7-9 and TRBJ2-5, with 9 bases identical to TRBD1. The CDR3 coding sequence is TGTGCCAGCAGCTCCACAGGGGGCTTGGAGACCCAGTACTTC. The encoded protein is CASSSTGGLETQYF.